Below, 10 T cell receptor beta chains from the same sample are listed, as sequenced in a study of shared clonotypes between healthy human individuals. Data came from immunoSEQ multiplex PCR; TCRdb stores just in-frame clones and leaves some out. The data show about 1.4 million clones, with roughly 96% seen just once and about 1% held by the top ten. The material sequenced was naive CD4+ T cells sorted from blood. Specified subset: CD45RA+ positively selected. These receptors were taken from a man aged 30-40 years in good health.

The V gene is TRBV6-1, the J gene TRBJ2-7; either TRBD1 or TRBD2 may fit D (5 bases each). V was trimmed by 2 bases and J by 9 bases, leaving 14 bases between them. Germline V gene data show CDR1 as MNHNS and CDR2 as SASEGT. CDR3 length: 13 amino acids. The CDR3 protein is CASSEMGENGQYF. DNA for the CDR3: TGTGCCAGCAGTGAAATGGGGGAAAACGGGCAGTACTTC.

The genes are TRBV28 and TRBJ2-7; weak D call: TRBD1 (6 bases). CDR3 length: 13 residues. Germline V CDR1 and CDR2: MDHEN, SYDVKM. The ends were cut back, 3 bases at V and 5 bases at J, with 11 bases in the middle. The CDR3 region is CASSLLGQHEQYF. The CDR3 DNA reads TGTGCCAGCAGTTTGTTGGGACAACACGAGCAGTACTTC.

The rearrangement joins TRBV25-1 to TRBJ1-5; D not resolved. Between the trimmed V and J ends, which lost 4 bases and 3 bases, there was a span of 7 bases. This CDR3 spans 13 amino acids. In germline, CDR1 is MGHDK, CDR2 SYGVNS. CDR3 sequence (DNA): TGTGCCAGCAGTGGAAGATACAATCAGCCCCAGCATTTT. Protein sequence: CASSGRYNQPQHF.

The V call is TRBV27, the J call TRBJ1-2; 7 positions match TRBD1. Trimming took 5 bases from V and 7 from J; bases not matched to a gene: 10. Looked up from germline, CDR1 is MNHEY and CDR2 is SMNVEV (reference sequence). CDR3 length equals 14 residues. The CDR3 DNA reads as TGTGCCAGCAGTCCAGGGGGGGCGACTCTTGGCTACACCTTC. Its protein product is CASSPGGATLGYTF.

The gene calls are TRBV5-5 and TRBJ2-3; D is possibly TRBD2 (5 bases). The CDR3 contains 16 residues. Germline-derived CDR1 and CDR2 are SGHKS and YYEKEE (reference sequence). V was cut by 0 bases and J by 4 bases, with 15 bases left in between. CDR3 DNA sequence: TGTGCCAGCAGCTTGGTAGTCTCGGGAATTGCAGATACGCAGTATTTT. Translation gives CASSLVVSGIADTQYF.

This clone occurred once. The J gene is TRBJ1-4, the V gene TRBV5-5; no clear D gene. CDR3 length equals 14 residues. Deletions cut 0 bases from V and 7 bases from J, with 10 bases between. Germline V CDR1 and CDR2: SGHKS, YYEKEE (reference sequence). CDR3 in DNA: TGTGCCAGCAGCTTGGGGATCTCTGGTGAAAAACTGTTTTTT. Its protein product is CASSLGISGEKLFF.

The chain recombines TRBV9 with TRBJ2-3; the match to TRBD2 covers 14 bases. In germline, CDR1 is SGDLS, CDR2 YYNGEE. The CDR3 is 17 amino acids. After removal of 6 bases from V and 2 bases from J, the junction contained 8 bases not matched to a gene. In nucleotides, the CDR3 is TGTGCCAGCATCGGGACTAGCGGGAGACTATACACAGATACGCAGTATTTT. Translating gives CASIGTSGRLYTDTQYF. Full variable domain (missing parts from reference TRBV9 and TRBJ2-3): DSGVTQTPKHLITATGQRVTLRCSPRSGDLSVYWYQQSLDQGLQFLIQYYNGEERAKGNILERFSAQQFPDLHSELNLSSLELGDSALYFCASIGTSGRLYTDTQYFGPGTRLTVL.

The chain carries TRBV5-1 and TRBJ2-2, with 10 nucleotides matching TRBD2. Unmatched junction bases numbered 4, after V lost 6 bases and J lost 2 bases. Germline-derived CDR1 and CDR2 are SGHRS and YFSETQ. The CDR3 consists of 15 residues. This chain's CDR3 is CASTGLAENTGELFF. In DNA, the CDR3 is TGCGCCAGCACCGGACTAGCGGAAAACACCGGGGAGCTGTTTTTT.

The CDR3 sequence is CASSFKVSGNTIYF. The CDR3 DNA reads TGTGCCAGCAGCTTTAAGGTGTCTGGAAACACCATATATTTT. The chain couples TRBV11-1 to TRBJ1-3, with unresolved D. Germline assignment: CDR1 SGHAT and CDR2 FQDESV (reference sequence). Trimming pared 3 bases from V and 1 base from J, leaving 7 bases between. There are 14 residues in the CDR3.

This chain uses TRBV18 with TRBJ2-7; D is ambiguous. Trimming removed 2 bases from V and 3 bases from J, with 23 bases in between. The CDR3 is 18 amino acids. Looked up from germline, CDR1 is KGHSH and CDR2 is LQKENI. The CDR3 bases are TGTGCCAGCTCACCATTTTTGTCGCAACGGAACAGAGTCTACGAGCAGTACTTC. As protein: CASSPFLSQRNRVYEQYF.